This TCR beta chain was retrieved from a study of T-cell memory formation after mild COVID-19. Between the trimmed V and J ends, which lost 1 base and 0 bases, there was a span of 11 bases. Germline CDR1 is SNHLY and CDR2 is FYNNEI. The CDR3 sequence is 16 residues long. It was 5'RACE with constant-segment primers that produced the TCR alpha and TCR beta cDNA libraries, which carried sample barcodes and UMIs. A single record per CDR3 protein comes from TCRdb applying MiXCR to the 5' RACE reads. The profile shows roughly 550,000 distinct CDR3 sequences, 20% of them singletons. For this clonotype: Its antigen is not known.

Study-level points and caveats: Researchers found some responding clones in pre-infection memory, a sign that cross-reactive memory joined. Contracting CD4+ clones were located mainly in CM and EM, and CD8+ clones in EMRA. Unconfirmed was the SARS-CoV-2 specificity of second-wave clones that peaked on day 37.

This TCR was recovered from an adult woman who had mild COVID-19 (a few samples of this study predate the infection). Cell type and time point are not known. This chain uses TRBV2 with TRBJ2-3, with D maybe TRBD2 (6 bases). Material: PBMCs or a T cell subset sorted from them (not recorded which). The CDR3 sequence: CASSEGRGSSTDTQYF. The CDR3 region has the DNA TGTGCCAGCAGTGAAGGACGGGGGTCAAGCACAGATACGCAGTATTTT.